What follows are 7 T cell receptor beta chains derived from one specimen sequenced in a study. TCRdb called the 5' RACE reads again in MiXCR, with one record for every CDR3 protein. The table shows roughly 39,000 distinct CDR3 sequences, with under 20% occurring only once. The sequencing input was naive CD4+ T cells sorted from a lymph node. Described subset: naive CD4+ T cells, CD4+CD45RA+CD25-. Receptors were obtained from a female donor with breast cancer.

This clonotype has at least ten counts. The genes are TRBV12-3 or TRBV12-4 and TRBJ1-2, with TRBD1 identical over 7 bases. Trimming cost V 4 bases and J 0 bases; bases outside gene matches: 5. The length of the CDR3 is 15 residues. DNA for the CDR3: TGTGCCAGCAGTTCTACAGGGGCAGCTAACTATGGCTACACCTTC. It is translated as CASSSTGAANYGYTF.

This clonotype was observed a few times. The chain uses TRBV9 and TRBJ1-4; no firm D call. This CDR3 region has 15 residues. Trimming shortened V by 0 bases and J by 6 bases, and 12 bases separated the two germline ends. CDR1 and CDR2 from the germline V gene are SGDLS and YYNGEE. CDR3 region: CASSVGDFRDEKLFF. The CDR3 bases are TGTGCCAGCAGCGTAGGTGACTTCCGGGATGAAAAACTGTTTTTT.

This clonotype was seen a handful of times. CDR3 in amino acids: CASSQDNTLNTEAFF. CDR3 bases: TGTGCCAGCAGCCAAGATAACACCTTGAACACTGAAGCTTTCTTT. This chain joins TRBV4-2 and TRBJ1-1; D is unclear. The CDR3 runs 15 residues. Germline V gene data show CDR1 as LGHNA and CDR2 as YNFKEQ. Between the trimmed V and J ends, which lost 0 bases and 0 bases, there was a span of 8 bases.

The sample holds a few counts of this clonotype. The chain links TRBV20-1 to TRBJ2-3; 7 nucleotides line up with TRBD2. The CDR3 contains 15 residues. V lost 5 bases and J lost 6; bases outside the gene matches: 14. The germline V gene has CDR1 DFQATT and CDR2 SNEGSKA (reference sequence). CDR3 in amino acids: CSASPSGGSIDTQYF. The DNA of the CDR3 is TGCAGTGCTTCTCCTTCCGGCGGGAGTATCGATACGCAGTATTTT.

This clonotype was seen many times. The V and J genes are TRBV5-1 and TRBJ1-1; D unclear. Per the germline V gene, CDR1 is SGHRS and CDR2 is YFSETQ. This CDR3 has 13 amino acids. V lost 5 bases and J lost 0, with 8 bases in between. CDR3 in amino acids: CASRPSMNTEAFF. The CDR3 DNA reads TGCGCCAGCAGACCCTCTATGAACACTGAAGCTTTCTTT. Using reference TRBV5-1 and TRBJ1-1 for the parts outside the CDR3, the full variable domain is KAGVTQTPRYLIKTRGQQVTLSCSPISGHRSVSWYQQTPGQGLQFLFEYFSETQRNKGNFPGRFSGRQFSNSRSEMNVSTLELGDSALYLCASRPSMNTEAFFGQGTRLTVV.

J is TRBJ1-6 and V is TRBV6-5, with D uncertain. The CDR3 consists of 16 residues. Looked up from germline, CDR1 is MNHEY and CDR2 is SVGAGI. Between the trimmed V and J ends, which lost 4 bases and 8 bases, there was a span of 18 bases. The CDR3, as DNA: TGTGCCAGCAGTTCTGCCTACACGGGTGGAGATTCACCCCTCCACTTT. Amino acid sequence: CASSSAYTGGDSPLHF.

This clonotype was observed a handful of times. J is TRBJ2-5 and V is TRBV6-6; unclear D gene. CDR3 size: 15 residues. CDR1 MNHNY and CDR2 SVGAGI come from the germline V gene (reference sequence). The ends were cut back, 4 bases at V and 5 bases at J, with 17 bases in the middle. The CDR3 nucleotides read TGTGCCAGCAGTTCCCCGACTCAGGCTGGGGAGACCCAGTACTTC. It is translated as CASSSPTQAGETQYF.